These T cell receptor beta chains were read from a single sample in a study of blood T cell repertoires in COVID-19. Profiling relied on immunoSEQ multiplex PCR, and the TCRdb table lists in-frame clones only, not all of them. The table records around 300,000 clones, 89% of them present only once. The specimen sequenced was peripheral blood. The source is a man in his fifties with acute or convalescent COVID-19. CDR3s include the opening cysteine and the closing phenylalanine or tryptophan. Fields, in order: J gene, V gene, CDR3 length, CDR3 protein.

J gene: TRBJ1-1; V gene: TRBV11-2; CDR3 length: 14; CDR3 protein: CASSLGAPNTEAFF
J gene: TRBJ2-7; V gene: TRBV7-6; CDR3 length: 11; CDR3 protein: CASSPGSRQYF
J gene: TRBJ1-3; V gene: TRBV5-1; CDR3 length: 16; CDR3 protein: CASSLGDTYSGNTIYF
J gene: TRBJ1-1; V gene: TRBV7-9; CDR3 length: 12; CDR3 protein: CASSRQDTEAFF
J gene: TRBJ1-1; V gene: TRBV7-8; CDR3 length: 13; CDR3 protein: CASSSGVDTEAFF
J gene: TRBJ2-7; V gene: TRBV6-5; CDR3 length: 13; CDR3 protein: CASSYGGGNEQYF
J gene: TRBJ2-6; V gene: TRBV3-1/TRBV3-2; CDR3 length: 19; CDR3 protein: CASSPEIGTPASGANVLTF
J gene: TRBJ1-2; V gene: TRBV11-2; CDR3 length: 14; CDR3 protein: CASSFGQGAIGYTF
J gene: TRBJ1-5; V gene: TRBV7-2; CDR3 length: 16; CDR3 protein: CASSSRTGRGGQPQHF
J gene: TRBJ2-1; V gene: TRBV11-2; CDR3 length: 16; CDR3 protein: CASSLVSGTSGGEQFF
J gene: TRBJ1-1; V gene: TRBV30; CDR3 length: 13; CDR3 protein: CAWSRGTNTEAFF
J gene: TRBJ2-3; V gene: TRBV30; CDR3 length: 15; CDR3 protein: CAWREGLAATDTQYF
J gene: TRBJ1-1; V gene: TRBV25-1; CDR3 length: 12; CDR3 protein: CASSEGPRQAFF
J gene: TRBJ1-2; V gene: TRBV3-1/TRBV3-2; CDR3 length: 14; CDR3 protein: CASSSSTGGGGYTF
J gene: TRBJ2-7; V gene: TRBV20-1; CDR3 length: 13; CDR3 protein: CSASSTSKDEQYF
J gene: TRBJ1-4; V gene: TRBV7-9; CDR3 length: 19; CDR3 protein: CASSLGPGQGAFGNEKLFF
J gene: TRBJ1-1; V gene: TRBV19; CDR3 length: 13; CDR3 protein: CASSIEPNTEAFF
J gene: TRBJ1-1; V gene: TRBV6-5; CDR3 length: 13; CDR3 protein: CASSYGQSTEAFF
J gene: TRBJ1-5; V gene: TRBV6-5; CDR3 length: 12; CDR3 protein: CASSSLDQPQHF
J gene: TRBJ2-3; V gene: TRBV10-3; CDR3 length: 14; CDR3 protein: CAISESGRADTQYF
J gene: TRBJ2-7; V gene: TRBV7-9; CDR3 length: 11; CDR3 protein: CASSPDREQYF
J gene: TRBJ2-2; V gene: TRBV5-1; CDR3 length: 15; CDR3 protein: CASSPGFPNTGELFF
J gene: TRBJ1-6; V gene: TRBV6-5; CDR3 length: 14; CDR3 protein: CASSPSRGSSPLHF
J gene: TRBJ2-1; V gene: TRBV30; CDR3 length: 18; CDR3 protein: CAWSVWEVLQAAYNEQFF
J gene: TRBJ1-6; V gene: TRBV30; CDR3 length: 16; CDR3 protein: CAAFRQGSSYNSPLHF
J gene: TRBJ1-2; V gene: TRBV12-3/TRBV12-4; CDR3 length: 13; CDR3 protein: CASSGDRGYGYTF
J gene: TRBJ2-2; V gene: TRBV11-2; CDR3 length: 15; CDR3 protein: CASSLVAAGGGELFF
J gene: TRBJ1-2; V gene: TRBV9; CDR3 length: 15; CDR3 protein: CASSGEDSPAYGYTF
J gene: TRBJ1-4; V gene: TRBV18; CDR3 length: 17; CDR3 protein: CASSPPDQGTTEEKLFF
J gene: TRBJ1-6; V gene: TRBV12-3/TRBV12-4; CDR3 length: 12; CDR3 protein: CASSNRGTPLHF
J gene: TRBJ2-1; V gene: TRBV7-3; CDR3 length: 14; CDR3 protein: CASSTGTSANEQFF
J gene: TRBJ2-7; V gene: TRBV5-5; CDR3 length: 12; CDR3 protein: CASSRTASEQYF
J gene: TRBJ2-2; V gene: TRBV7-7; CDR3 length: 14; CDR3 protein: CASSLDGGSGELFF
J gene: TRBJ2-3; V gene: TRBV5-4; CDR3 length: 15; CDR3 protein: CASSFEGRSTDTQYF
J gene: TRBJ1-6; V gene: TRBV10-1; CDR3 length: 13; CDR3 protein: CASSRGIGSPLHF
J gene: TRBJ1-3; V gene: TRBV3-1/TRBV3-2; CDR3 length: 15; CDR3 protein: CASSQGGSTGNTIYF
J gene: TRBJ2-1; V gene: TRBV4-1; CDR3 length: 16; CDR3 protein: CASSQQPRAGGNEQFF
J gene: TRBJ2-5; V gene: TRBV20-1; CDR3 length: 14; CDR3 protein: CSASKVVAGETQYF
J gene: TRBJ1-2; V gene: TRBV19; CDR3 length: 15; CDR3 protein: CASSITSRSNYGYTF
J gene: TRBJ2-3; V gene: TRBV3-1/TRBV3-2; CDR3 length: 13; CDR3 protein: CASTPAGIDTQYF
J gene: TRBJ1-1; V gene: TRBV7-9; CDR3 length: 13; CDR3 protein: CASWQGGATEAFF
J gene: TRBJ1-6; V gene: TRBV9; CDR3 length: 16; CDR3 protein: CASSPVAGQPNSPLHF
J gene: TRBJ1-1; V gene: TRBV5-6; CDR3 length: 14; CDR3 protein: CASSLSGANTEAFF
J gene: TRBJ2-3; V gene: TRBV6-1; CDR3 length: 14; CDR3 protein: CASSEDSGTDTQYF
J gene: TRBJ2-5; V gene: TRBV6-5; CDR3 length: 14; CDR3 protein: CASIPRGGVETQYF
J gene: TRBJ1-6; V gene: TRBV23-1; CDR3 length: 10; CDR3 protein: CASTQGPLHF
J gene: TRBJ1-2; V gene: TRBV27; CDR3 length: 16; CDR3 protein: CASSLDRGREIYGYTF
J gene: TRBJ2-1; V gene: TRBV30; CDR3 length: 14; CDR3 protein: CAWSRLAGTDEQFF
J gene: TRBJ2-5; V gene: TRBV29-1; CDR3 length: 12; CDR3 protein: CSANKYGETQYF